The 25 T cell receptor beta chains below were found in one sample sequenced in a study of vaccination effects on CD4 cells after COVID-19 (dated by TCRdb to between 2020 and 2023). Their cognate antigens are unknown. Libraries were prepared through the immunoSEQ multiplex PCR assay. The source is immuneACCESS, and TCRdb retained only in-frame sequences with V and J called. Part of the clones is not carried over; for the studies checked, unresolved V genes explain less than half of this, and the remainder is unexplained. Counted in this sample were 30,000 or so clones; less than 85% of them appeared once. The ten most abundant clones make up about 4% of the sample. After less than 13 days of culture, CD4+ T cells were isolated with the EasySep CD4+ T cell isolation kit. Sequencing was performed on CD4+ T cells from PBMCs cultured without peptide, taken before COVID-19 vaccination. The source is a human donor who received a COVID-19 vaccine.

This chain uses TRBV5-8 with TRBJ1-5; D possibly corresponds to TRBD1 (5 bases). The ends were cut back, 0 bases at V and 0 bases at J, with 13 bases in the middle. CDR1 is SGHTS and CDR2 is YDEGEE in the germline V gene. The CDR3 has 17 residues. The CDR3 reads CASSLERTTYSNQPQHF. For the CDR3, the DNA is TGTGCCAGCAGCTTGGAGCGGACAACCTATAGCAATCAGCCCCAGCATTTT.

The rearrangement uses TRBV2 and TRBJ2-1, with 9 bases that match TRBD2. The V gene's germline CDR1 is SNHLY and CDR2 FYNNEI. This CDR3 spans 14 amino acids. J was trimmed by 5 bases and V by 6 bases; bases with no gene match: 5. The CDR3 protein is CASRRRLADNEQFF. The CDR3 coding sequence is TGTGCCAGCAGGCGACGACTAGCGGACAATGAGCAGTTCTTC.

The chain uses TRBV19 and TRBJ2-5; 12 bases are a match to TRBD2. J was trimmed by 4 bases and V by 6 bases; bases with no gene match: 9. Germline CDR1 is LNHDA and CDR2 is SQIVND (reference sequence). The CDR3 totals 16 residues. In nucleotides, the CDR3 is TGTGCCAGTAGCATATTACTAGCGGGAGGAGGAGAGACCCAGTACTTC. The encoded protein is CASSILLAGGGETQYF.

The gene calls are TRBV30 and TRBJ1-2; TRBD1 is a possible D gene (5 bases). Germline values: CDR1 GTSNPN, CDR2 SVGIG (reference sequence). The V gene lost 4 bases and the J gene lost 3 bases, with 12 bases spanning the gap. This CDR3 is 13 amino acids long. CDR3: CAWTQGPYYGYTF. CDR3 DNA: TGTGCCTGGACGCAGGGACCCTACTATGGCTACACCTTC.

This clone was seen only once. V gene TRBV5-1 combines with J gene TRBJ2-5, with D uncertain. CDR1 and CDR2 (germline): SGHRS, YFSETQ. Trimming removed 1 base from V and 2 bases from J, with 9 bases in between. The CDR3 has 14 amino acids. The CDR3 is CASSLTVGQETQYF. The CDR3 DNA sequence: TGCGCCAGCAGCTTGACAGTGGGACAAGAGACCCAGTACTTC.

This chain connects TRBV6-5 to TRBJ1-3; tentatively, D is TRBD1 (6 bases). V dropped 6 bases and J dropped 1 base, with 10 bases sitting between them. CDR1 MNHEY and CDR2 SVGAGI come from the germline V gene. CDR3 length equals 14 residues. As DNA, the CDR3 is TGTGCCAGCAGAAAAACAGGGTCTGGAAACACCATATATTTT. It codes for CASRKTGSGNTIYF.

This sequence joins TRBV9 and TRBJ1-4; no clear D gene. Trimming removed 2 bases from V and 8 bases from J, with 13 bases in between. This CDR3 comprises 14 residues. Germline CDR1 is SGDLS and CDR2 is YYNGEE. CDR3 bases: TGTGCCAGCAGCGTTGACCACCGACGAGAAAAACTGTTTTTT. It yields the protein CASSVDHRREKLFF.

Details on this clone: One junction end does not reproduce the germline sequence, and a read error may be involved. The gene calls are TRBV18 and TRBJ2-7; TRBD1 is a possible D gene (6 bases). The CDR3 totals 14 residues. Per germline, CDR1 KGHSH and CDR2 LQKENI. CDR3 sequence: CASSPTTGLGVLSF. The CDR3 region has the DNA TGTGCCAGCTCACCAACGACAGGCCTCGGAGTTTTGTCCTTC.

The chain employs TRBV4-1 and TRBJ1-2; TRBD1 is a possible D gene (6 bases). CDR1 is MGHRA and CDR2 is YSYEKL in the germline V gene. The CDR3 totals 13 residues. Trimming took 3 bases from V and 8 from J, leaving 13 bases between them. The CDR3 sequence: CASSQSTGSGYTF. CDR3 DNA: TGCGCCAGCAGCCAGTCGACAGGTTCGGGCTACACCTTC.

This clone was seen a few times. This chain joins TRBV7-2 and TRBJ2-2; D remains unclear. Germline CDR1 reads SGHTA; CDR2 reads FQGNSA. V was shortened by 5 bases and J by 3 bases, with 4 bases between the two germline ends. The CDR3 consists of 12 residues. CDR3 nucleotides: TGTGCCAGCAGCCTAGACACCGGGGAGCTGTTTTTT. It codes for CASSLDTGELFF. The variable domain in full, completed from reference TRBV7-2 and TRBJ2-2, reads GAGVSQSPSNKVTEKGKDVELRCDPISGHTALYWYRQSLGQGLEFLIYFQGNSAPDKSGLPSDRFSAERTGGSVSTLTIQRTQQEDSAVYLCASSLDTGELFFGEGSRLTVL.

The CDR3 nucleotides are TGTGCCAGCAGCCAAGCTCGACTAGCGGAGTACAATGAGCAGTTCTTC. Amino acid sequence: CASSQARLAEYNEQFF. The rearrangement links TRBV3-1 (or the pseudogene TRBV3-2) to TRBJ2-1; TRBD2 matches at 9 bases. Germline values: CDR1 LGHDT, CDR2 YNNKEL (reference sequence). The J segment lost 4 bases and the V segment lost 1 base, leaving 5 bases of the junction unmatched. The CDR3 has 16 amino acids.

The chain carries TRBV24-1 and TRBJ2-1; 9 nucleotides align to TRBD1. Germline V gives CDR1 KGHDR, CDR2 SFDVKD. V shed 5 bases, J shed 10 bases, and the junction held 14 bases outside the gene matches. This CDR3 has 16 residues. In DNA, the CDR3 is TGTGCCACCAGTGCTACAGGTGAGACAGGGGGACGGGAGCAGTTCTTC. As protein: CATSATGETGGREQFF.

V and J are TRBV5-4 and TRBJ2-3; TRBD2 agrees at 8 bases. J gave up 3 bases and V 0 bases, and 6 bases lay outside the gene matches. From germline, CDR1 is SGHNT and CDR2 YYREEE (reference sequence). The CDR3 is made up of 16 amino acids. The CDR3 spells CASSLGPGGGTDTQYF. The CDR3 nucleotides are TGTGCCAGCAGCTTGGGCCCGGGGGGGGGAACAGATACGCAGTATTTT.

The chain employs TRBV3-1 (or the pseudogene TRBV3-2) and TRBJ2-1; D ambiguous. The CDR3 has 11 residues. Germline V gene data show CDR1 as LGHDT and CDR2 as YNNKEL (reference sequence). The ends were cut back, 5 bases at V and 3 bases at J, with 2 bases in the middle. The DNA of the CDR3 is TGTGCCAGCAGCGGCTACAATGAGCAGTTCTTC. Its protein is CASSGYNEQFF.

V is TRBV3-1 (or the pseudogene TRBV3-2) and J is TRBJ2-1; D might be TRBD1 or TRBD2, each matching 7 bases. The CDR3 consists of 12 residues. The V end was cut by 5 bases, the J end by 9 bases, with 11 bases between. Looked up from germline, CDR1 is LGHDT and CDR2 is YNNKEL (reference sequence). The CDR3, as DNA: TGTGCCAGCAGCGACAGGGAGGGTGAGCAGTTCTTC. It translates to CASSDREGEQFF.

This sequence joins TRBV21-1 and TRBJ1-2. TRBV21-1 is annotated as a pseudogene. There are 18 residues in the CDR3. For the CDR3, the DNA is TGTGCCAGCAGCCATCTATGGGGAAGGACCCCTTCTAACTATGGCTACACCTTC. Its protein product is CASSHLWGRTPSNYGYTF.

As DNA, the CDR3 is TGTGCCAGCAGCCCGCCCCTCCACTTT. Amino acid sequence: CASSPPLHF. V usage is TRBV3-1 (or the pseudogene TRBV3-2) and J usage is TRBJ1-6; D gene uncertain. The ends were cut back, 4 bases at V and 13 bases at J, with 2 bases in the middle. This CDR3 comprises 9 residues. CDR1 and CDR2 from the germline V gene are LGHDT and YNNKEL (reference sequence).

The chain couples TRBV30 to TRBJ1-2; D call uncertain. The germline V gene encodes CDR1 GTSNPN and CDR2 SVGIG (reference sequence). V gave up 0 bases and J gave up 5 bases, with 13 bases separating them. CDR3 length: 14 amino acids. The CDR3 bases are TGTGCCTGGAGTGTACTCGGCAGAGGGTATGGCTACACCTTC. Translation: CAWSVLGRGYGYTF.

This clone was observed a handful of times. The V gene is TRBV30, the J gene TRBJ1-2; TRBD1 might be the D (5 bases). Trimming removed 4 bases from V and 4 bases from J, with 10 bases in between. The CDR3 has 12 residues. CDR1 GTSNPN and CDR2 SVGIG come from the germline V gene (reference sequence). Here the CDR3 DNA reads TGTGCCTGGACACCTCAGGGCTATGGCTACACCTTC. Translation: CAWTPQGYGYTF.

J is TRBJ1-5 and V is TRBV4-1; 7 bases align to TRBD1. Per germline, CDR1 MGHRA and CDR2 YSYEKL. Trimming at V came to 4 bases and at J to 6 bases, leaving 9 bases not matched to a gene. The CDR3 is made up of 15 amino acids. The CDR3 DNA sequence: TGCGCCAGCAGCCCCTATGACAGGGCGGGTCAGCCCCAGCATTTT. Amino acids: CASSPYDRAGQPQHF.

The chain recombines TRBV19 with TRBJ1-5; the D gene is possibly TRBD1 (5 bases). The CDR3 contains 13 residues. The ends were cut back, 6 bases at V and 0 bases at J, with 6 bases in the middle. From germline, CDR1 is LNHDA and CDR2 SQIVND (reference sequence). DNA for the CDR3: TGTGCCAGTAGACAGGATAGCAATCAGCCCCAGCATTTT. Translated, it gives CASRQDSNQPQHF.

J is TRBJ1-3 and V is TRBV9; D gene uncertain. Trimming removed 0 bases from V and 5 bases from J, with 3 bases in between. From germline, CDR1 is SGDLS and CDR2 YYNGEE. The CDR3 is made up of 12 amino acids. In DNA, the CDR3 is TGTGCCAGCAGCGTAGACCGAAACACCATATATTTT. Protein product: CASSVDRNTIYF.

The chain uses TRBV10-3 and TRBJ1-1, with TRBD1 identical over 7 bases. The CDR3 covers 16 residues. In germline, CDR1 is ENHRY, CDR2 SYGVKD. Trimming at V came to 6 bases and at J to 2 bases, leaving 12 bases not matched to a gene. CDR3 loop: CAIRRQGGSANTEAFF. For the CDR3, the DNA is TGTGCCATCAGGAGACAGGGAGGATCGGCAAACACTGAAGCTTTCTTT.

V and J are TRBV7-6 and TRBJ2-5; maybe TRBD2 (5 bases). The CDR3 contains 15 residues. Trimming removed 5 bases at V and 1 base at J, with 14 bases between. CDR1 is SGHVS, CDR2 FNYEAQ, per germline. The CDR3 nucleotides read TGTGCCAGCAGCGAGAGGGCCGGAGCCCAAGAGACCCAGTACTTC. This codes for CASSERAGAQETQYF.

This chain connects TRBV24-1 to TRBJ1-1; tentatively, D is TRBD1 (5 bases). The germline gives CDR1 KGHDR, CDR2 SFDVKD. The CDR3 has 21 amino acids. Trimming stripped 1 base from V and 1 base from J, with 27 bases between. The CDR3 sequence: CATSDFPGAPLGQEANTEAFF. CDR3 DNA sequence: TGTGCCACCAGTGATTTTCCCGGGGCCCCCCTTGGGCAGGAGGCGAACACTGAAGCTTTCTTT.